The entry below gives a single T cell receptor (beta chain) sequence along with its context. The record originates from a study of shared clonotypes between healthy human individuals. TCRdb's table, derived via immunoSEQ multiplex PCR, lists solely in-frame clones and lacks some. The sample contains 2 million to 2.5 million clones, approximately 94% of which appear only once. This TCR was recovered from a man younger than 30 in good health. Some clones in this sample may be carry-over from other donors' samples. What was sequenced was naive CD4+ T cells from PBMCs. Subset denoted: CD45RA+ positively selected.

CDR3 sequence: CASTRFWGLGSEQYF. For the CDR3, the DNA is TGTGCCAGCACCCGATTCTGGGGACTAGGTAGCGAGCAGTACTTC. The rearrangement links TRBV28 to TRBJ2-7; 8 positions match TRBD2. Germline assignment: CDR1 MDHEN and CDR2 SYDVKM. V trimming: 7 bases; J trimming: 6 bases; junction bases outside the gene matches: 14. The CDR3 extends over 15 amino acids.